This is a list of T cell receptor beta chains from one sample in a study of response to subunit inactivated influenza vaccine. TCRdb independently ran MiXCR on the RT-PCR reads; one entry per CDR3 protein. The sample consists of about 540,000 distinct CDR3 sequences, approximately 22% of them appearing once. These data are also associated with another study on T cells expressing NK-cell markers.

Sample: CD4+ T cells sorted from PBMCs, taken 11 to 12 days after vaccination. All receptors come from a man over 45 who received an inactivated influenza vaccine. Each CDR3 is given with its conserved first and last residue. The D gene is left open where the match is weak. Size is omitted from some rows. Given values are once, few, many or a class for expanded clones.

J | D | V | size | DNA | CDR3
TRBJ1-4 | TRBD1 | TRBV20-1 | few | TGCAGTGCTAGAGACGACAGGGGTGGTGAAAAACTGTTTTTT | CSARDDRGGEKLFF
TRBJ2-1 | NA | TRBV6-2/TRBV6-3 | few | TGTGCCAGCGCCAATTTCGATGAGCAGTTCTTC | CASANFDEQFF
TRBJ1-1 | NA | TRBV6-5 | few | TGTGCCAGCAGTTACACCTGGGGCACTGAAGCTTTCTTT | CASSYTWGTEAFF
TRBJ2-1 | NA | TRBV28 | once | TGTGCCAGCAGATTTCGGGGTAATGAGCAGTTCTTC | CASRFRGNEQFF
TRBJ2-4 | NA | TRBV4-3 | few | TGCGCCAGCAGCCAGTCTTACGGGAGTAGGGCCAAAAACATTCAGTACTTC | CASSQSYGSRAKNIQYF
TRBJ2-7 | NA | TRBV5-1 | many | TGCGCCAGCAGCTTGGTGGCAGGGAGCTCCTACGAGCAGTACTTC | CASSLVAGSSYEQYF
TRBJ2-7 | NA | TRBV24-1 | NA | TGTGCCACCAGTCGAAGTGGATCCGAGCAGTACTTC | CATSRSGSEQYF
TRBJ2-2 | TRBD2 | TRBV3-1 | few | TGTGCCAGCAGACTTACTAGCGGGAATGGCGGGGAGCTGTTTTTT | CASRLTSGNGGELFF
TRBJ2-5 | TRBD1 | TRBV20-1 | few | TGCAGTGCTCCTCCCACCGGACAGGGGTGGCAAGAGACCCAGTACTTC | CSAPPTGQGWQETQYF
TRBJ2-1 | TRBD1 | TRBV10-3 | NA | TGTGCCATCAGTGGCGCCGGGACAGGTCTAGGTGAGCAGTTCTTC | CAISGAGTGLGEQFF
TRBJ1-2 | NA | TRBV7-2 | few | TGTGCCAGCAGCTTAGTAATGGCCGGAGGCTACACCTTC | CASSLVMAGGYTF
TRBJ1-2 | NA | TRBV28 | NA | TGTGCCACCTCCGGCCCTCCTAGCTATGGCTACACCTTC | CATSGPPSYGYTF
TRBJ2-7 | TRBD2 | TRBV20-1 | NA | TGCAGTGCAACAGCGGGGGCAAACTCCTACGAGCAGTACTTC | CSATAGANSYEQYF
TRBJ2-5 | NA | TRBV27 | many | TGTGCCAGCAGTAAATGGGGACACCTGGACCAAGAGACCCAGTACTTC | CASSKWGHLDQETQYF
TRBJ1-5 | NA | TRBV4-3 | NA | TGCGCCAGCAGCCAAGGGACAACCCATCAGCCCCAGCATTTT | CASSQGTTHQPQHF
TRBJ2-2 | NA | TRBV12-3/TRBV12-4 | few | TGTGCCAGCAGCGGTCTAGCAGGAACGAACACCGGGGAGCTGTTTTTT | CASSGLAGTNTGELFF
TRBJ2-3 | TRBD2 | TRBV20-1 | NA | TGCAGTGCTCCTAGACTAGCGGGAGATAAAGATACGCAGTATTTT | CSAPRLAGDKDTQYF
TRBJ1-1 | NA | TRBV5-5 | few | TGTGCCAGCAGCTTGGCTCTCTCGGGCACTGAAGCTTTCTTT | CASSLALSGTEAFF
TRBJ2-5 | NA | TRBV11-2 | few | TGTGCCAGCAGCGCGACTAGCCAAGAGACCCAGTACTTC | CASSATSQETQYF
TRBJ2-2 | NA | TRBV3-1 | NA | TGTGCCAGCAGCCAAGATCCCAGGGTTGAGCTGTTTTTT | CASSQDPRVELFF
TRBJ2-1 | NA | TRBV12-3/TRBV12-4 | few | TGTGCCAGCAGTCCTCCGAACTTTAATTACAATGAGCAGTTCTTC | CASSPPNFNYNEQFF
TRBJ2-2 | NA | TRBV6-2/TRBV6-3 | NA | TGTGCCAGCAGCCTCGATTTGAGAGAGCGGGAGCTGTTTTTT | CASSLDLRERELFF
TRBJ1-2 | TRBD1 | TRBV20-1 | NA | TGCAGTGCTAGATCCGGGACAGGGTCAATTAATGGCTACACCTTC | CSARSGTGSINGYTF
TRBJ1-2 | NA | TRBV4-2 | few | TGTGCCAGCAGCCAACAAAACTATGGCTACACCTTC | CASSQQNYGYTF
TRBJ2-7 | TRBD1 | TRBV7-2 | few | TGTGCCAGCAGCTCGCGGACAGGGCCAATCTACGAGCAGTACTTC | CASSSRTGPIYEQYF
TRBJ1-2 | NA | TRBV7-2 | NA | TGTGCCAGCAGCTTAACAGGGAACAGCTATGGCTACACCTTC | CASSLTGNSYGYTF
TRBJ2-3 | NA | TRBV7-2 | NA | TGTGCCAGCAGCCAGGATTCCTATACGCAGTATTTT | CASSQDSYTQYF
TRBJ2-1 | TRBD2 | TRBV2 | few | TGTGCCAGCAGTGATGGCGGGAGTTTTTCGAATGAGCAGTTCTTC | CASSDGGSFSNEQFF
TRBJ2-7 | NA | TRBV5-1 | NA | TGCGCCAGCAGCTTGGACCCTCAGGGTTACGAGCAGTACTTC | CASSLDPQGYEQYF